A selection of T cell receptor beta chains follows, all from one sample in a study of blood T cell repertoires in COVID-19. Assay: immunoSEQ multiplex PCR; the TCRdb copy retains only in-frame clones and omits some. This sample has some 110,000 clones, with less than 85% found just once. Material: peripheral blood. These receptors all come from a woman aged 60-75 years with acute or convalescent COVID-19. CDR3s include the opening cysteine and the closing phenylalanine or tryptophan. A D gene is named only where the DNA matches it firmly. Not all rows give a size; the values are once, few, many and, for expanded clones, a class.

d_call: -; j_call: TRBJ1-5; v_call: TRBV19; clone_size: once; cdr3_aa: CASTGSSNQPQHF; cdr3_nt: TGTGCCAGTACGGGGAGTAGCAATCAGCCCCAGCATTTT
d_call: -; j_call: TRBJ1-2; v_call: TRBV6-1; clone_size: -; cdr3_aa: CASSEALAIYGYTF; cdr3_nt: TGTGCCAGCAGTGAAGCGCTGGCAATTTATGGCTACACCTTC
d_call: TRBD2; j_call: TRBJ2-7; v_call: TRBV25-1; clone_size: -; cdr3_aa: CASSHRTSGTTYEQYF; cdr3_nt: TGTGCCAGCAGCCACAGGACTAGCGGGACAACCTACGAGCAGTACTTC
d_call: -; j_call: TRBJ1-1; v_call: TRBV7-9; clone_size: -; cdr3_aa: CASSRTQANAGKAFF; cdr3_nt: TGTGCCAGCAGCCGGACCCAGGCAAACGCGGGGAAAGCTTTCTTT
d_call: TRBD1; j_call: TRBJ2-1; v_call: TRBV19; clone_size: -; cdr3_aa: CASSILLAGGYNEQFF; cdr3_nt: TGTGCCAGTAGTATCCTTTTAGCAGGGGGCTACAATGAGCAGTTCTTC
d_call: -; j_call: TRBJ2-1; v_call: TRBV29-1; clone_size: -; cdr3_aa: CSVEKLVYEQFF; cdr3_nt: TGCAGCGTTGAGAAGTTAGTATATGAGCAGTTCTTC
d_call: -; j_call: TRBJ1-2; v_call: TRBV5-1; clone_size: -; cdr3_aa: CASSLATRGPYGYTF; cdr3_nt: TGCGCCAGCAGCTTGGCCACCAGAGGCCCCTATGGCTACACCTTC
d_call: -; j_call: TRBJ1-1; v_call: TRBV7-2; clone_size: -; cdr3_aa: CASSQGFTEAFF; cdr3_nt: TGTGCCAGCAGCCAGGGATTCACTGAAGCTTTCTTT
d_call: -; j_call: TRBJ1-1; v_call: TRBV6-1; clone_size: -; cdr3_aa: CASSESGWNTEAFF; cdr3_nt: TGTGCCAGCAGTGAGTCAGGGTGGAACACTGAAGCTTTCTTT
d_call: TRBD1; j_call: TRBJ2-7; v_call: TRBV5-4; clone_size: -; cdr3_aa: CASSPPGQGTYEQYF; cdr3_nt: TGTGCCAGCAGCCCCCCGGGACAGGGCACCTACGAGCAGTACTTC
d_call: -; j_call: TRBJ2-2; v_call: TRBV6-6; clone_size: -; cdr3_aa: CASSYLLHSSLGELFF; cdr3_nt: TGTGCCAGCAGTTACCTACTGCACAGTTCCCTCGGGGAGCTGTTTTTT
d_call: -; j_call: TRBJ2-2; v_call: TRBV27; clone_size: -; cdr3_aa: CASSLAGYTGELFF; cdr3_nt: TGTGCCAGCAGTTTAGCCGGTTACACCGGGGAGCTGTTTTTT
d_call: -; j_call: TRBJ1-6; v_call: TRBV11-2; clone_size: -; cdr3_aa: CASSLDRVGTSNSPLHF; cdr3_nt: TGTGCCAGCAGCTTAGATCGGGTCGGGACAAGTAATTCACCCCTCCACTTT
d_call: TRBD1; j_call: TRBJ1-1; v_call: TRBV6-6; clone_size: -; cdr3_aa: CASSYRGGSNEAFF; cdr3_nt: TGTGCCAGCAGCTACAGGGGCGGAAGTAATGAAGCTTTCTTT
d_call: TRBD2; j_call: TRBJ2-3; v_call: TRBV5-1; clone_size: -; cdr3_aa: CASSRSPTSPDTQYF; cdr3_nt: TGCGCCAGCAGCCGGTCACCGACTAGCCCAGATACGCAGTATTTT
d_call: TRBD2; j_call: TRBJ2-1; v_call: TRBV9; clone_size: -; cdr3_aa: CASSLIAGIANEQFF; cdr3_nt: TGTGCCAGCAGCCTCATAGCGGGAATTGCGAATGAGCAGTTCTTC
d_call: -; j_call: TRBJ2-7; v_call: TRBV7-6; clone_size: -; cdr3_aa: CASSLVDGSQYEQYF; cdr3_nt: TGTGCCAGCAGCTTAGTTGACGGGAGTCAATACGAGCAGTACTTC
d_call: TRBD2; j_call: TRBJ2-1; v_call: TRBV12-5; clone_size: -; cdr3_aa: CASGLIAGGFYNEQFF; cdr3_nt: TGTGCTAGTGGTTTAATAGCGGGAGGGTTCTACAATGAGCAGTTCTTC
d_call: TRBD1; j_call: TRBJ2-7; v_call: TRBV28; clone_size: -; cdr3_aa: CASSLYRGQVGQYF; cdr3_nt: TGTGCCAGCAGTTTATACAGGGGGCAAGTTGGGCAGTACTTC
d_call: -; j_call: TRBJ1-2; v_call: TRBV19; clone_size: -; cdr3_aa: CASSGPGMIYGYTF; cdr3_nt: TGTGCCAGTAGTGGTCCAGGGATGATTTATGGCTACACCTTC
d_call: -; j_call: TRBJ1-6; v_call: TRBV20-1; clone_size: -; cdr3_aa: CSAQLDLALHF; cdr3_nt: TGCAGTGCTCAACTCGACTTGGCCCTCCACTTT
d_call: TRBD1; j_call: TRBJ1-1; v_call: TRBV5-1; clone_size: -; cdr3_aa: CASSFLTGGMNTEAFF; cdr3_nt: TGCGCCAGCAGCTTCCTGACAGGGGGTATGAACACTGAAGCTTTCTTT
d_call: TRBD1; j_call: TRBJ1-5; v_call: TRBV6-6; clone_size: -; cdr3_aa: CASSSYQTGVGQPQHF; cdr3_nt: TGTGCCAGCAGTTCCTACCAGACAGGGGTAGGACAGCCCCAGCATTTT
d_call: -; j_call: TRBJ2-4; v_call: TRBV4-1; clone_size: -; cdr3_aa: CASSQGIVAKNIQYF; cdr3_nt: TGCGCCAGCAGCCAAGGTATCGTAGCCAAAAACATTCAGTACTTC
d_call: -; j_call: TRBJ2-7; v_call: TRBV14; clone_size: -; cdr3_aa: CASSQVPASAYEQYF; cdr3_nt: TGTGCCAGCAGCCAGGTCCCCGCTAGCGCCTACGAGCAGTACTTC
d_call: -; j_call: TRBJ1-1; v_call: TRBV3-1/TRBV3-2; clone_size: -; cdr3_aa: CASSQGVRTEAFF; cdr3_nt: TGTGCCAGCAGCCAAGGCGTCAGGACTGAAGCTTTCTTT
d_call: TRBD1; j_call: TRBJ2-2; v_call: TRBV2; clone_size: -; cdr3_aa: CAIPRGGQGKTGELFF; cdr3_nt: TGTGCCATCCCTCGCGGGGGACAGGGGAAAACCGGGGAGCTGTTTTTT
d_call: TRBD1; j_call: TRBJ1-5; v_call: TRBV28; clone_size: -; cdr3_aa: CASSGSGTADQPQHF; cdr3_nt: TGTGCCAGCAGTGGATCCGGGACAGCAGATCAGCCCCAGCATTTT
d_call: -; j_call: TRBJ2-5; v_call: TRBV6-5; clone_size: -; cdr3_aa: CAASRIGGETQYF; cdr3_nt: TGTGCCGCCTCTAGGATAGGTGGAGAGACCCAGTACTTC
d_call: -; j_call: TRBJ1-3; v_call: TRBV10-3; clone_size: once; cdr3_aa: CAITTDGRGGNTIYF; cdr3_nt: TGTGCCATCACCACCGACGGGAGAGGGGGAAACACCATATATTTT
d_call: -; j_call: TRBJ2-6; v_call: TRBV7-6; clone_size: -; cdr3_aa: CASSPHPSSGANVLTF; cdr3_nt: TGTGCCAGCAGCCCTCACCCGAGCTCTGGGGCCAACGTCCTGACTTTC
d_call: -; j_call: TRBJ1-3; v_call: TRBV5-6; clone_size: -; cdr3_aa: CASSYLDTSGNTIYF; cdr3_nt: TGTGCCAGCAGCTACCTTGACACTTCTGGAAACACCATATATTTT
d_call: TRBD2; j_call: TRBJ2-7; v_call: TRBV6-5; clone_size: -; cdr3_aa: CASSPWGTSRYEQYF; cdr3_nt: TGTGCCAGCAGCCCATGGGGGACTAGCCGCTACGAGCAGTACTTC
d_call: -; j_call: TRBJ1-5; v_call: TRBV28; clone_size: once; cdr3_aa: CASRRDRVNQPQHF; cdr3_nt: TGTGCCAGCAGGCGCGACAGAGTCAATCAGCCCCAGCATTTT
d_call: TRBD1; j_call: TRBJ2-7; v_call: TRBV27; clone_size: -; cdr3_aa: CASSFTPENRGYEQYF; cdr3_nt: TGTGCCAGCAGTTTTACCCCCGAGAACAGGGGGTACGAGCAGTACTTC
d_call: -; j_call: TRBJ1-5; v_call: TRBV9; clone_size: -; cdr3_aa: CASSEQGGSNQPQHF; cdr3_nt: TGTGCCAGCAGCGAACAGGGTGGTAGCAATCAGCCCCAGCATTTT
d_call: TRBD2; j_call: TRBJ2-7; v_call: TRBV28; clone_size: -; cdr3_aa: CASRPGLAGVEQYF; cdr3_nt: TGTGCCAGCAGACCGGGACTAGCGGGAGTCGAGCAGTACTTC
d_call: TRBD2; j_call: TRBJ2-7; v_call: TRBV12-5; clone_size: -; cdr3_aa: CASGRGTSGIHEQYF; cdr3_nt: TGTGCTAGTGGCCGGGGGACTAGCGGGATTCACGAGCAGTACTTC
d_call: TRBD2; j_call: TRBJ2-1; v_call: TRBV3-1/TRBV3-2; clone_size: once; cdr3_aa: CASSQWAGGSNEQFF; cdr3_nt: TGTGCCAGCAGCCAATGGGCGGGAGGGAGCAATGAGCAGTTCTTC
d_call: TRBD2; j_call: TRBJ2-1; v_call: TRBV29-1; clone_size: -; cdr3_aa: CSVEEAGSSYNEQFF; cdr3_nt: TGCAGCGTTGAAGAAGCGGGAAGCTCCTACAATGAGCAGTTCTTC
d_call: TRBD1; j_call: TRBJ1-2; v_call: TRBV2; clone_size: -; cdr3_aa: CASNLDRDIYGYTF; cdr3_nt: TGTGCCAGCAACCTGGACAGGGACATCTATGGCTACACCTTC
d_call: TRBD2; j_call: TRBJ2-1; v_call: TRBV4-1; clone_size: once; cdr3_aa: CASSQEGSLAGEKQFF; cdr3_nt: TGCGCCAGCAGCCAAGAGGGAAGTCTAGCGGGAGAGAAGCAGTTCTTC
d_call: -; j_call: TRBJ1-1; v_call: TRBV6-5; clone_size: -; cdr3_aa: CASSDSYRGVTEAFF; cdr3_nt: TGTGCCAGCAGTGACTCGTACCGGGGAGTCACTGAAGCTTTCTTT
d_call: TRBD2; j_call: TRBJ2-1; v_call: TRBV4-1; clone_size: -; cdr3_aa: CASSQRTSGGSSYNEQFF; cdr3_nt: TGCGCCAGCAGCCAGAGGACTAGCGGGGGGAGCTCCTACAATGAGCAGTTCTTC
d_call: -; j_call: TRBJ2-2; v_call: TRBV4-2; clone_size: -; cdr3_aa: CASSQDPGGTGELFF; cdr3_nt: TGTGCCAGCAGCCAGGACCCAGGAGGGACCGGGGAGCTGTTTTTT
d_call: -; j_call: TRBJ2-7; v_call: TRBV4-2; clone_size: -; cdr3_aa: CASSQDRGSYEQYF; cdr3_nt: TGTGCCAGCAGCCAAGACAGGGGTTCCTACGAGCAGTACTTC
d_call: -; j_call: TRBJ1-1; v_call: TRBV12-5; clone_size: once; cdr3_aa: CASGPPTRGTEAFF; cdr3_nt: TGTGCTAGTGGGCCTCCAACCCGGGGCACTGAAGCTTTCTTT
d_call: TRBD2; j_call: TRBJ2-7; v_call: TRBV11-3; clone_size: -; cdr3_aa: CASSRGAASGGHEQYF; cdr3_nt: TGTGCCAGCAGCCGGGGAGCGGCTAGCGGGGGCCACGAGCAGTACTTC
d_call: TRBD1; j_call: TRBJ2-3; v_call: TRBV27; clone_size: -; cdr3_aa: CASSEAGTGGTDTQYF; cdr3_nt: TGTGCCAGCAGTGAGGCCGGGACAGGAGGCACAGATACGCAGTATTTT
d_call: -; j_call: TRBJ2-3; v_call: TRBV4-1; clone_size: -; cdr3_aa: CASSWRSDSSTDTQYF; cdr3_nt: TGCGCCAGCAGTTGGCGATCAGACTCTAGCACAGATACGCAGTATTTT
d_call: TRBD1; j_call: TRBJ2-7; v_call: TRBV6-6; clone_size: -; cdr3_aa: CASSYQGQGYEQYF; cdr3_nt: TGTGCCAGCAGTTACCAGGGACAGGGCTACGAGCAGTACTTC
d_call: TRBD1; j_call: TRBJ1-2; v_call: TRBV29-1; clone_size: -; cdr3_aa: CSSEDRGHGYTF; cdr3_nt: TGCAGCTCCGAGGACAGGGGTCATGGCTACACCTTC
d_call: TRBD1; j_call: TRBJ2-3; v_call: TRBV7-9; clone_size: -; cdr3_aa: CASSLTGDPRTDTQYF; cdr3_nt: TGTGCCAGCAGCCTGACAGGGGACCCACGCACAGATACGCAGTATTTT
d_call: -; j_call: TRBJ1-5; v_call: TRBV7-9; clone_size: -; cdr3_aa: CASSLRGDQPQHF; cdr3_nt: TGTGCCAGCAGCTTAAGAGGCGATCAGCCCCAGCATTTT
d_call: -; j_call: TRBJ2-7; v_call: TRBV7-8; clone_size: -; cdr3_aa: CASSLEGALVGEQYF; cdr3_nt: TGTGCCAGCAGCTTAGAAGGGGCCTTGGTAGGCGAGCAGTACTTC
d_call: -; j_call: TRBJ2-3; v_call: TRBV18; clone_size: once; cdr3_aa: CASSLSGGRRDTQYF; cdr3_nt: TGTGCCAGCTCATTGTCCGGGGGGCGCAGAGATACGCAGTATTTT
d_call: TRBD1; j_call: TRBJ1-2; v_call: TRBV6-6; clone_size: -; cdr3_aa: CASTLYLGQEGGYTF; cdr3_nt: TGTGCCAGCACCCTCTACCTCGGACAGGAGGGTGGCTACACCTTC
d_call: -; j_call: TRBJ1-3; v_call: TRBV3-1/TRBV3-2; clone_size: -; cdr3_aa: CASSQGHHTGGYGNTIYF; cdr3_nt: TGTGCCAGCAGCCAAGGCCACCACACGGGAGGTTACGGAAACACCATATATTTT
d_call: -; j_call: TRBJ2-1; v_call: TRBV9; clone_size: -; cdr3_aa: CASSVELGGYNEQFF; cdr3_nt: TGTGCCAGCAGCGTGGAATTAGGGGGATACAATGAGCAGTTCTTC
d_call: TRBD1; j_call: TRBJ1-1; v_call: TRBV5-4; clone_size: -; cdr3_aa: CASSRTGTGGFAEAFF; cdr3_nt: TGTGCCAGCAGCCGGACCGGGACAGGGGGCTTCGCTGAAGCTTTCTTT